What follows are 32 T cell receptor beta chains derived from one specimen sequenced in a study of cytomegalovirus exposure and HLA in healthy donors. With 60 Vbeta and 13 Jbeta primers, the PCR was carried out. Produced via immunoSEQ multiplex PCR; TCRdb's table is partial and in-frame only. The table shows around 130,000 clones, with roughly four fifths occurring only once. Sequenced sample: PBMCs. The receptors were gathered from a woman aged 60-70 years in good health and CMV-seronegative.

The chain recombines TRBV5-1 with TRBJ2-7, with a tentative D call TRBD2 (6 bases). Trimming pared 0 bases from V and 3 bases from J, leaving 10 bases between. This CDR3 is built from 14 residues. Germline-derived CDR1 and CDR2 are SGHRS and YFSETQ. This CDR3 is CASSLGGINYEQYF. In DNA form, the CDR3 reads TGCGCCAGCAGCTTGGGCGGGATCAACTACGAGCAGTACTTC.

The CDR3 DNA sequence: TGTGCCAGCAGCTCCGGGACAGTCTCGCTGGGGGCTCCTCGGGAGCAGTACTTC. Its translation is CASSSGTVSLGAPREQYF. The genes are TRBV7-8 and TRBJ2-7, with 7 bases identical to TRBD1. This CDR3 comprises 18 residues. The germline V gene has CDR1 SGHVS and CDR2 FQNEAQ. J lost 7 bases, V lost 4 bases, and 22 bases had no gene match.

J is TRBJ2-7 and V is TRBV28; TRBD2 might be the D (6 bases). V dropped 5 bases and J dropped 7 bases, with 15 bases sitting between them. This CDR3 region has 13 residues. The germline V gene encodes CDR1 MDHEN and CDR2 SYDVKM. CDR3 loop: CASSLAGLVEQYF. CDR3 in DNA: TGTGCCAGCAGTCTGGCGGGATTAGTTGAGCAGTACTTC.

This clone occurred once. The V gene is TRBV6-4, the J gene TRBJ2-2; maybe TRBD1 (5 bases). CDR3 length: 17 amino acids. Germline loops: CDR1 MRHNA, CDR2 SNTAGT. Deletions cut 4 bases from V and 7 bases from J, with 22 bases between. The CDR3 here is CASSAKGQGILSGELFF. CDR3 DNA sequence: TGTGCCAGCAGTGCCAAGGGGCAGGGAATCCTGAGCGGGGAGCTGTTTTTT.

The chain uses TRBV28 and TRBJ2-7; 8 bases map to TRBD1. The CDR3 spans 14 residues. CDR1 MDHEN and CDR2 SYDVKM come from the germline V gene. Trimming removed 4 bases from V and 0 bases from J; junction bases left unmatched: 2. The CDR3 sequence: CASSSQGVSYEQYF. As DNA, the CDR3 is TGTGCCAGCAGTTCACAGGGGGTCTCCTACGAGCAGTACTTC.

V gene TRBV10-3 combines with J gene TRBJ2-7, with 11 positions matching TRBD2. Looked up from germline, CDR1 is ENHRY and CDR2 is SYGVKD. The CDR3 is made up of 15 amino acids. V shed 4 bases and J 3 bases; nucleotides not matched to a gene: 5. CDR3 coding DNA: TGTGCCATCAGTGTAGGGACTAGCGGAAACTACGAGCAGTACTTC. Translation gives CAISVGTSGNYEQYF.

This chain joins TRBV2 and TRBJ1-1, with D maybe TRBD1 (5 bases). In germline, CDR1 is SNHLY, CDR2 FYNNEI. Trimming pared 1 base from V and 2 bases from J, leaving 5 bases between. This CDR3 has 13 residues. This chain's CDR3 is CASSEGGNTEAFF. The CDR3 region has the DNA TGTGCCAGCAGTGAAGGGGGCAACACTGAAGCTTTCTTT.

In DNA form, the CDR3 reads TGCGCCAGCAGCTCGGGGGTCCCGGGGAACACTGAAGCTTTCTTT. It codes for CASSSGVPGNTEAFF. The J gene is TRBJ1-1, the V gene TRBV5-1, with D possibly TRBD1 on 5 matching bases. With 3 bases removed from V and 1 base from J, the gap between germline ends came to 13 bases. The length of the CDR3 is 15 residues. Germline lookup yields CDR1 SGHRS and CDR2 YFSETQ.

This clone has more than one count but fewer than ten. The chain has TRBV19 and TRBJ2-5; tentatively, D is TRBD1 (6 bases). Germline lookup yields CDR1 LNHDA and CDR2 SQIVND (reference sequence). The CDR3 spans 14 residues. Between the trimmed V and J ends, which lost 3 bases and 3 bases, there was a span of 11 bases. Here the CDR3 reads CASSIWGREETQYF. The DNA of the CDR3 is TGTGCCAGTAGTATCTGGGGGCGTGAAGAGACCCAGTACTTC.

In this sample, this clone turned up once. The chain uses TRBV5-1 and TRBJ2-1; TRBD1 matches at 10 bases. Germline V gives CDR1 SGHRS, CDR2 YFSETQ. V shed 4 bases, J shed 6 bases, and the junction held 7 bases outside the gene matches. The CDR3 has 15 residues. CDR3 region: CASSLTGGQGNEQFF. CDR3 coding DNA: TGCGCCAGCAGCCTGACAGGGGGCCAGGGCAATGAGCAGTTCTTC.

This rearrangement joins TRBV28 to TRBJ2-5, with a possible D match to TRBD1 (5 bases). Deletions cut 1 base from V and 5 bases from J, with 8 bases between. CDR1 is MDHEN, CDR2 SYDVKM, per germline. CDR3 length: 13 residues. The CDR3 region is CASSLSGRETQYF. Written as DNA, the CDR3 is TGTGCCAGCAGTTTATCAGGGCGCGAGACCCAGTACTTC. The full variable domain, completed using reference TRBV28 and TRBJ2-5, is DVKVTQSSRYLVKRTGEKVFLECVQDMDHENMFWYRQDPGLGLRLIYFSYDVKMKEKGDIPEGYSVSREKKERFSLILESASTNQTSMYLCASSLSGRETQYFGPGTRLLVL.

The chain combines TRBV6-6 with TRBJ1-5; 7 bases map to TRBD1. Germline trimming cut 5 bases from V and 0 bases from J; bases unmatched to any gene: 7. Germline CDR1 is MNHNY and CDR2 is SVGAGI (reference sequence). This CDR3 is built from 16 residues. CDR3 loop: CASSATGLNSNQPQHF. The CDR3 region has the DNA TGTGCCAGCAGTGCGACAGGGTTAAATAGCAATCAGCCCCAGCATTTT.

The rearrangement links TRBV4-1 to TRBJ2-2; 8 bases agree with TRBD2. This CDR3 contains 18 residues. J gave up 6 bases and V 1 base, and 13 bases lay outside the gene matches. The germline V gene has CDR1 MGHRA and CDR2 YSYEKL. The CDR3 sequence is CASSQGLTSGRSPGELFF. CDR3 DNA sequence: TGCGCCAGCAGCCAAGGACTCACTAGCGGTAGAAGTCCCGGGGAGCTGTTTTTT.

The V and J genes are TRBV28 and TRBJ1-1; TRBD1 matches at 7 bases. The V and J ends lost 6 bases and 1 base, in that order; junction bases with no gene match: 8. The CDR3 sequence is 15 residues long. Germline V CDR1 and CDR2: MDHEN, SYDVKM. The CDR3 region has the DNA TGTGCCAGCAGATCCACAGGGGTCCAGAACACTGAAGCTTTCTTT. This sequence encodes CASRSTGVQNTEAFF.

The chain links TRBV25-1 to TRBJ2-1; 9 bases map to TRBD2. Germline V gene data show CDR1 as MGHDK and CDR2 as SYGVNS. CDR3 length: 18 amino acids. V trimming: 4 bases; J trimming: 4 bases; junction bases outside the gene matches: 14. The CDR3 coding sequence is TGTGCCAGCAGTGTTAAAAGAGGCGGGACTAGCCTTTACAATGAGCAGTTCTTC. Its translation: CASSVKRGGTSLYNEQFF.

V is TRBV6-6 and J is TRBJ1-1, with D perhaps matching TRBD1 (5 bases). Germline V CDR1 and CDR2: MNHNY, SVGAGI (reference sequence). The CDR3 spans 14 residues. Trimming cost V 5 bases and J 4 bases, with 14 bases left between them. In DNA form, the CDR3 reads TGTGCCAGCAGTACCAGTGGGGGGGGCACTGAAGCTTTCTTT. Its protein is CASSTSGGGTEAFF.

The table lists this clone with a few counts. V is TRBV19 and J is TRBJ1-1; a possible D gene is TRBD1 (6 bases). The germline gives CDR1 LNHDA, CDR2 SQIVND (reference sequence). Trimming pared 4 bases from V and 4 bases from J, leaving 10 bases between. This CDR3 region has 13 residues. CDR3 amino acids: CASSTQGRTEAFF. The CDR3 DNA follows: TGTGCCAGTAGTACACAGGGTCGCACTGAAGCTTTCTTT.

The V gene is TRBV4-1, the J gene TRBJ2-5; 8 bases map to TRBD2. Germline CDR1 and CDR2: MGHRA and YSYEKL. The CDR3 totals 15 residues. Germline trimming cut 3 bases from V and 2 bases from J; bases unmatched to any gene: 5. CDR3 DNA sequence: TGCGCCAGCAGCCACGGACTAGCAGCGCAAGAGACCCAGTACTTC. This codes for CASSHGLAAQETQYF.

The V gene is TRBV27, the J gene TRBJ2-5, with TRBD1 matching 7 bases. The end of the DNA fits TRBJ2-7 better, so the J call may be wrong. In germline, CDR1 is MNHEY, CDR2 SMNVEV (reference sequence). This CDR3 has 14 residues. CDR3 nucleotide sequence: TGTGCCAGCAGAACCTGGACAGGACCCTACGAGCAGTACTTC. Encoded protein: CASRTWTGPYEQYF.

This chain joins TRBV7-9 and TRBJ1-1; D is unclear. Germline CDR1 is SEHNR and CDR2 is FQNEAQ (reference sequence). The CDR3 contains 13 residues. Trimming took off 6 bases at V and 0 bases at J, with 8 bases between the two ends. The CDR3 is CASSFQLNTEAFF. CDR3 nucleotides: TGTGCCAGCAGTTTCCAGTTGAACACTGAAGCTTTCTTT.

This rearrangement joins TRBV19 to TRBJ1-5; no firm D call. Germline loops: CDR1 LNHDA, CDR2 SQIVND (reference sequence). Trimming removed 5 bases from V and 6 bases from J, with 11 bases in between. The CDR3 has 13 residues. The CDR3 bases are TGTGCCAGTAGTCCTCAGTTTGTTCAGCCCCAGCATTTT. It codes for CASSPQFVQPQHF.

CDR3 residues: CASSQRGTGAREPQHF. The CDR3 DNA follows: TGCGCCAGCAGCCAGAGGGGGACAGGGGCGAGGGAGCCCCAGCATTTT. This chain links TRBV4-1 with TRBJ1-5; 10 positions match TRBD1. J was trimmed by 8 bases and V by 3 bases; bases with no gene match: 10. The CDR3 is made up of 16 amino acids. Germline V gene data show CDR1 as MGHRA and CDR2 as YSYEKL.

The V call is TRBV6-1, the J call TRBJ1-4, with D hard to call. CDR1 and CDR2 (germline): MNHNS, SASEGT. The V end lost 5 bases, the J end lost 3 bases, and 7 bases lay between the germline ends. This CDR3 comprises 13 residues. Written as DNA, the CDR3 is TGTGCCAGCAGTCGAGGTTCTAATGAAAAACTGTTTTTT. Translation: CASSRGSNEKLFF.

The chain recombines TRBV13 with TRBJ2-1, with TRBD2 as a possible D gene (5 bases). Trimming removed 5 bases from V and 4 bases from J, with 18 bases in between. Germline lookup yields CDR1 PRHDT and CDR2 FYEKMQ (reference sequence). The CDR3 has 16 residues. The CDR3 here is CASSINSGSRYNEQFF. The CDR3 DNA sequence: TGTGCCAGCAGCATCAACTCGGGATCACGGTACAATGAGCAGTTCTTC. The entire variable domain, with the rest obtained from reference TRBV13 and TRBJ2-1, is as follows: AAGVIQSPRHLIKEKRETATLKCYPIPRHDTVYWYQQGPGQDPQFLISFYEKMQSDKGSIPDRFSAQQFSDYHSELNMSSLELGDSALYFCASSINSGSRYNEQFFGPGTRLTVL.

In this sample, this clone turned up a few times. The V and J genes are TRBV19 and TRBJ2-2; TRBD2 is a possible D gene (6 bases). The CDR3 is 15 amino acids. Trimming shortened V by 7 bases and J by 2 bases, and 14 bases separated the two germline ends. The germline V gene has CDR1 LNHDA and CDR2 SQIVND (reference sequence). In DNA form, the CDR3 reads TGTGCCAGTATTAGGTCGGGGGTTAACACCGGGGAGCTGTTTTTT. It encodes CASIRSGVNTGELFF.

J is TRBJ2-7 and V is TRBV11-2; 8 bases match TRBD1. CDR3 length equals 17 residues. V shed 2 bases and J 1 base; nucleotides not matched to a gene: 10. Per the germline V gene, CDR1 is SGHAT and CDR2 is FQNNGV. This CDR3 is CASSLQFTGQGSYEQYF. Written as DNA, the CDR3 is TGTGCCAGCAGCTTACAGTTCACCGGACAGGGATCCTACGAGCAGTACTTC.

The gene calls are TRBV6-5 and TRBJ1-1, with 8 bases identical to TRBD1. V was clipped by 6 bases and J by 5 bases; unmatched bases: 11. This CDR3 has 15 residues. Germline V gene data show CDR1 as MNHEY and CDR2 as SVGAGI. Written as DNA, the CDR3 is TGTGCCAGCAGCTACAGCGGGACAGGTCTGACTGAAGCTTTCTTT. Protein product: CASSYSGTGLTEAFF.

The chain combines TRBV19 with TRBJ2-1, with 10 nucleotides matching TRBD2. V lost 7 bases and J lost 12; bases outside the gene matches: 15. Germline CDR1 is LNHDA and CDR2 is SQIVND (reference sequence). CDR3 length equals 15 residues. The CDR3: CASTQRTSGPARQFF. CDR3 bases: TGTGCCAGTACCCAACGGACTAGCGGCCCCGCGAGGCAGTTCTTC.

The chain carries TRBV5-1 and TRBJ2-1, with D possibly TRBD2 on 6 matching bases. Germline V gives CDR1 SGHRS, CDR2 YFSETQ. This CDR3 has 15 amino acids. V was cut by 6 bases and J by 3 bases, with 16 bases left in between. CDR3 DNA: TGCGCCAGCACACCGGGACTGGAAAACTACAATGAGCAGTTCTTC. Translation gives CASTPGLENYNEQFF.

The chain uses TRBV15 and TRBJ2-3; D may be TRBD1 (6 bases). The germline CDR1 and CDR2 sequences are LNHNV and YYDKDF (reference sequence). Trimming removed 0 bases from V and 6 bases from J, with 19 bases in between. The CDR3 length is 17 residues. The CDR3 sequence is CATSRDKGAGVADTQYF. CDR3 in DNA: TGTGCCACCAGCAGAGATAAGGGAGCAGGGGTAGCTGATACGCAGTATTTT.

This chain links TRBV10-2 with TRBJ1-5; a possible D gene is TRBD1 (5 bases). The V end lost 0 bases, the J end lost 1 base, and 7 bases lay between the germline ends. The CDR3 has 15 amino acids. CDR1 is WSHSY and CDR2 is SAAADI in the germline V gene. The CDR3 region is CASSESGGSNQPQHF. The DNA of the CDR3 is TGCGCCAGCAGTGAGTCGGGGGGAAGCAATCAGCCCCAGCATTTT.

In DNA form, the CDR3 reads TGTGCCAGCAGCTCGACTAGCGGGGGGGAAGAGACCCAGTACTTC. Amino acid sequence: CASSSTSGGEETQYF. The rearrangement uses TRBV13 and TRBJ2-5; the match to TRBD2 covers 14 bases. The CDR3 is 15 amino acids. Germline V gives CDR1 PRHDT, CDR2 FYEKMQ (reference sequence). With V trimmed by 4 bases and J by 3 bases, 1 base remained unmatched.